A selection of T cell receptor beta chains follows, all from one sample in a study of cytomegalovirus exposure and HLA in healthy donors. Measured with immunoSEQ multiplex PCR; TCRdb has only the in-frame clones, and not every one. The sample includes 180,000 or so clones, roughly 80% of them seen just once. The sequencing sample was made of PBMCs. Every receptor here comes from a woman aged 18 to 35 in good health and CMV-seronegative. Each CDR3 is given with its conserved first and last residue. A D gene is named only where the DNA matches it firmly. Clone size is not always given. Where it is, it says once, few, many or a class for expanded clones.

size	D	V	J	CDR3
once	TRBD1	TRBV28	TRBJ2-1	CASTFSGTGNNEQFF
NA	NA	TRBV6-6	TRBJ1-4	CASRSPGHATNEKLFF
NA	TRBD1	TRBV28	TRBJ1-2	CASSLGDRQNYGYTF
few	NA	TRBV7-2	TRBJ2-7	CASSLSRGTEQYF
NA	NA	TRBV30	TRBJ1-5	CAWSLPSVPQHF
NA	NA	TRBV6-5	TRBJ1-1	CASSRNTEAFF
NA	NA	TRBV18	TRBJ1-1	CASSPREFTEAFF
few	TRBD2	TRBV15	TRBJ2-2	CATSRDPRREVTGELFF
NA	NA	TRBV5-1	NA	CASSLLYGSSYEQYF
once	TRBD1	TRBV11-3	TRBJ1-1	CASSEGQKNTEAFF
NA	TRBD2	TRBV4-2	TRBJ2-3	CASSRGLAGEVDTQYF
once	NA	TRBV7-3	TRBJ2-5	CASSFQGGRETQYF